The next 3 T cell receptor beta chains were all read from a single sample in a study of blood T cell repertoires in COVID-19. Data came from immunoSEQ multiplex PCR; TCRdb stores just in-frame clones and leaves some out. This table has about 67,000 clones, 87% appearing once. Specimen: peripheral blood. The source is a man over 45 with active COVID-19.

This chain joins TRBV10-3 and TRBJ1-1; 7 nucleotides align to TRBD1. CDR1 is ENHRY, CDR2 SYGVKD, per germline. The CDR3 runs to 13 residues. V trimming: 11 bases; J trimming: 0 bases; junction bases outside the gene matches: 6. In DNA, the CDR3 is TGTGCCGCTAACAGGGGCCTGAACACTGAAGCTTTCTTT. Translated, it gives CAANRGLNTEAFF.

This chain uses TRBV3-1 (or the pseudogene TRBV3-2) with TRBJ1-6; 10 bases are shared with TRBD1. Trimming removed 4 bases from V and 10 bases from J; junction bases left unmatched: 4. The CDR3 consists of 14 residues. Germline V gene data show CDR1 as LGHDT and CDR2 as YNNKEL (reference sequence). CDR3 bases: TGTGCCAGCAGCCGCCTGGACAGGGGGTCACCCCTCCACTTT. Translation gives CASSRLDRGSPLHF.

This chain connects TRBV5-6 to TRBJ2-1; TRBD2 agrees at 10 bases. Germline loops: CDR1 SGHDT, CDR2 YYEEEE. This CDR3 spans 17 amino acids. The junction had 3 bases not matched to a gene; V was cut back by 0 bases and J by 0 bases. The CDR3 spells CASSLGLAGFSYNEQFF. The CDR3, as DNA: TGTGCCAGCAGCTTGGGACTAGCGGGTTTCTCCTACAATGAGCAGTTCTTC.